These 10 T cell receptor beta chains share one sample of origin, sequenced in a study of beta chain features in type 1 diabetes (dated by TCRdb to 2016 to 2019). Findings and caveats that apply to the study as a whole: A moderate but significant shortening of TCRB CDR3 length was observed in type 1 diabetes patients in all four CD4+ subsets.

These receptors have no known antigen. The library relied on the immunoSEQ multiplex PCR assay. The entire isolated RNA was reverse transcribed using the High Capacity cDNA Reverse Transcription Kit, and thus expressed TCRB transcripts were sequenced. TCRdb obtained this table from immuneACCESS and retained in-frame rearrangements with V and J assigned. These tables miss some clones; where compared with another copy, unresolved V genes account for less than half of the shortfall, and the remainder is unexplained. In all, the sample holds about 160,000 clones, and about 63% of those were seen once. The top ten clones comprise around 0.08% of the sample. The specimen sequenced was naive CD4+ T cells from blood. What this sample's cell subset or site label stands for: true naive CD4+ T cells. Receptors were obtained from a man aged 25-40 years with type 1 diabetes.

The CDR3 DNA follows: TGCAGCGTCTATCTCGGGACAGGGTATGGCTACACCTTC. Amino acid sequence: CSVYLGTGYGYTF. The genes are TRBV29-1 and TRBJ1-2; 9 positions match TRBD1. The CDR3 consists of 13 residues. The V segment lost 6 bases and the J segment 5 bases; nucleotides outside the gene matches: 7. The V gene's germline CDR1 is SQVTM and CDR2 ANQGSEA.

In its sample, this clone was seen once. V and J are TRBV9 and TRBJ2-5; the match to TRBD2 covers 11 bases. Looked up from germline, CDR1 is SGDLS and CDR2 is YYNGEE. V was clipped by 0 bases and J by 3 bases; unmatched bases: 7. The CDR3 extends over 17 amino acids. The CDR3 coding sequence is TGTGCCAGCAGCGTAGAAGATAGCGGGGGGGCAGAAGAGACCCAGTACTTC. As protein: CASSVEDSGGAEETQYF.

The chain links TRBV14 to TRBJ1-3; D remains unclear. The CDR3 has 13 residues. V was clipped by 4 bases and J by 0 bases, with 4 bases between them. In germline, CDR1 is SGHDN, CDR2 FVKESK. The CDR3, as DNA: TGTGCCAGCAGCCTCAACTCTGGAAACACCATATATTTT. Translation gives CASSLNSGNTIYF.

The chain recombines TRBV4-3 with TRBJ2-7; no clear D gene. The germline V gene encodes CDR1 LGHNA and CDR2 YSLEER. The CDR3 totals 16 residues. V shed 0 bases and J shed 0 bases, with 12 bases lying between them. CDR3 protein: CASSQDPGDTSYEQYF. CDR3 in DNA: TGCGCCAGCAGCCAAGATCCGGGCGACACCTCCTACGAGCAGTACTTC.

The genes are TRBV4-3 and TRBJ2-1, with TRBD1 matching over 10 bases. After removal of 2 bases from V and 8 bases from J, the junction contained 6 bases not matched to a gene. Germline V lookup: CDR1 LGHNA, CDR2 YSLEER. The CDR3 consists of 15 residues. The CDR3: CASSQQTGTGDEQFF. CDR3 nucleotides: TGCGCCAGCAGCCAACAGACCGGGACAGGGGATGAGCAGTTCTTC.

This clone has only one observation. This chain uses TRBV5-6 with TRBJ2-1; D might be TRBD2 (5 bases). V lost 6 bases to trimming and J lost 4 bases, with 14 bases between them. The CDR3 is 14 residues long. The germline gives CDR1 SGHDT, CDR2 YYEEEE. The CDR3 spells CASNRLGEYNEQFF. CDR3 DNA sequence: TGTGCCAGCAACCGCCTTGGGGAGTACAATGAGCAGTTCTTC.

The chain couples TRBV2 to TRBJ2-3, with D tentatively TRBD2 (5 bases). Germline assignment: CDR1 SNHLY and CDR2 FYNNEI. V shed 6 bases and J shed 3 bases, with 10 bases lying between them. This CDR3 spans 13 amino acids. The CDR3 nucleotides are TGTGCCAGCAGGGCTAGCTGGACAGATACGCAGTATTTT. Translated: CASRASWTDTQYF.

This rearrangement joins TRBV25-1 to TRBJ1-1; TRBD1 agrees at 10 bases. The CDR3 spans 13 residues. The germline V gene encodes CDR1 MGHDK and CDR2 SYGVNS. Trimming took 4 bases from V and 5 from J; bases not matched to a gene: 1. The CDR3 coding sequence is TGTGCCAGCAGTGCGGACAGGGGGACTGAAGCTTTCTTT. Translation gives CASSADRGTEAFF.

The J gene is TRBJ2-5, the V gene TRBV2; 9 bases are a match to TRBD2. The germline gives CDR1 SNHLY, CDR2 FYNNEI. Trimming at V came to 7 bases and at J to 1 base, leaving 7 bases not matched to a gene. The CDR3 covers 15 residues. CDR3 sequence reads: CASKFLAGSQETQYF. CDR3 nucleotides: TGTGCCAGCAAGTTTCTAGCGGGGTCCCAAGAGACCCAGTACTTC.

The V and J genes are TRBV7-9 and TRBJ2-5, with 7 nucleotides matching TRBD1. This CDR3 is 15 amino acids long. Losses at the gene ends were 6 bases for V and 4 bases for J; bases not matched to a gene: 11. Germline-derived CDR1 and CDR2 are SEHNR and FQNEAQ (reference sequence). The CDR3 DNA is TGTGCCAGCAGAAATGTCGGACAGGACATAGAGACCCAGTACTTC. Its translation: CASRNVGQDIETQYF.